The T cell receptor (beta chain) under discussion was sequenced for a study of T-cell reconstitution after alpha-beta-depleted transplantation in children. Unique molecular identifiers featured in how the TCRbeta library was prepared. MiXCR, run by TCRdb on the PCR reads, gives a single entry per CDR3 protein. The repertoire holds 700,000 to 950,000 distinct CDR3 sequences, with 15% to 20% as singletons. For this clonotype: Its antigen is unidentified.

Study conclusions and caveats: When one year had passed after transplant, most T-cell counts and diversity came from newly produced T cells.

This TCR was sampled from a male patient younger than 18 who had a stem cell transplant for acute lymphoblastic leukemia, so the T cells may come from the graft donor. Material: PBMCs, mostly from graft donor cells, obtained 360 days after TCRalphabeta/CD19-depleted stem cell transplant.

The CDR3 reads CASSTGTPGTGELFF. The CDR3 region has the DNA TGTGCCAGTTCTACCGGGACCCCAGGGACCGGGGAGCTGTTTTTT. The chain combines TRBV2 with TRBJ2-2, with D perhaps assigned TRBD1 or TRBD2 (5 bases each). This CDR3 contains 15 residues. The germline CDR1 and CDR2 sequences are SNHLY and FYNNEI. V was trimmed by 9 bases and J by 5 bases, leaving 19 bases between them.